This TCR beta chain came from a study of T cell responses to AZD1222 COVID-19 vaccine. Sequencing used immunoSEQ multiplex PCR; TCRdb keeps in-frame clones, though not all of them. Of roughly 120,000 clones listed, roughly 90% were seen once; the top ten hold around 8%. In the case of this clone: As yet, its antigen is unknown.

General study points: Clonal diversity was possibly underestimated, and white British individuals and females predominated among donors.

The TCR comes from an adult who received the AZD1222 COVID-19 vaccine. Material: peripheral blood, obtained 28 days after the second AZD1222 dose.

The CDR3 here is CASSEGAGTDTQYF. The CDR3 DNA is TGTGCCAGCAGTGAAGGGGCTGGCACAGATACGCAGTATTTT. The chain joins TRBV6-4 to TRBJ2-3; D might be TRBD1 (5 bases). Trimming cost V 3 bases and J 1 base, with 8 bases left between them. Germline V gene lookup returns CDR1 MRHNA and CDR2 SNTAGT. The CDR3 has 14 residues.